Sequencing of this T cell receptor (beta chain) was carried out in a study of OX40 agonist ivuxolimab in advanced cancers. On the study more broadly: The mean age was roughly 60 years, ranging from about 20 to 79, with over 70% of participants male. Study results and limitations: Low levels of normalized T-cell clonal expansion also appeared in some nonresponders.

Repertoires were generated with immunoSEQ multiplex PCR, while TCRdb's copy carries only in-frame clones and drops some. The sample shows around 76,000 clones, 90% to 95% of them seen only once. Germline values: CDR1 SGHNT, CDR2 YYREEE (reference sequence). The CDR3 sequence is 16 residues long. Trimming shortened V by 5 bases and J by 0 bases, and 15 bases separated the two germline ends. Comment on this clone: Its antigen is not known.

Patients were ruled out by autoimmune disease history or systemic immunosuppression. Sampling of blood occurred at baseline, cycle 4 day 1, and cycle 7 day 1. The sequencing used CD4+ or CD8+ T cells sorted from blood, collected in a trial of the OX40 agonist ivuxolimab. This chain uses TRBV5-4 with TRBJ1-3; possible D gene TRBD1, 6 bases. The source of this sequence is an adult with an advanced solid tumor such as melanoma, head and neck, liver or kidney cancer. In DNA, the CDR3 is TGTGCCAGCAGGGATATACAGGGCAGCTCTGGAAACACCATATATTTT. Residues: CASRDIQGSSGNTIYF.